The 24 T cell receptor beta chains reported below all come from one sample, sequenced in a study of cytomegalovirus exposure and HLA in healthy donors. Generated by immunoSEQ multiplex PCR, the TCRdb table keeps only in-frame clones and is missing some. The repertoire holds about 74,000 clones, 94% seen once, with 1.5% to 1.9% in the top ten. Material for sequencing was PBMCs. Receptor source: a young man in good health and CMV-seropositive.

The V and J genes are TRBV19 and TRBJ2-1; TRBD2 agrees at 13 bases. The CDR3 contains 17 residues. The trim removed 6 bases at V and 0 bases at J, leaving 5 bases unmatched. The germline V gene has CDR1 LNHDA and CDR2 SQIVND (reference sequence). For the CDR3, the DNA is TGTGCCAGTAGCCTAAGGACTAGCGGGAGCTCCTACAATGAGCAGTTCTTC. This gives the protein CASSLRTSGSSYNEQFF.

The chain couples TRBV5-1 to TRBJ1-3, with a tentative D call TRBD1 (6 bases). Germline assignment: CDR1 SGHRS and CDR2 YFSETQ. CDR3 length: 17 residues. V was pared by 2 bases and J by 0 bases, with 15 bases between. The CDR3: CASSFGAGELSGNTIYF. CDR3 sequence (DNA): TGCGCCAGCAGCTTCGGGGCAGGGGAACTCTCTGGAAACACCATATATTTT.

The chain uses TRBV6-1 and TRBJ2-1, with a possible D match to TRBD1 (6 bases). The V and J ends lost 5 bases and 15 bases respectively, with 14 bases between them. CDR1 and CDR2 (germline): MNHNS, SASEGT. This CDR3 is 11 amino acids long. The CDR3 sequence is CASSSGQRRFF. Written as DNA, the CDR3 is TGTGCCAGCAGTTCCGGACAGCGGCGGTTCTTC.

This clone has a single count. The chain couples TRBV7-6 to TRBJ2-5; maybe TRBD1 (7 bases). V dropped 5 bases and J dropped 3 bases, with 13 bases sitting between them. The germline gives CDR1 SGHVS, CDR2 FNYEAQ. There are 14 residues in the CDR3. The DNA for the CDR3 is TGTGCCAGCAGCCGCCAGGGGGGAGAAGAGACCCAGTACTTC. It specifies CASSRQGGEETQYF.

The rearrangement links TRBV9 to TRBJ2-3, with a tentative D call TRBD1 (5 bases). Per germline, CDR1 SGDLS and CDR2 YYNGEE. The CDR3 is made up of 16 amino acids. Trimming pared 2 bases from V and 2 bases from J, leaving 15 bases between. This CDR3 reads CASSVNPLGPTDTQYF. CDR3 nucleotides: TGTGCCAGCAGCGTTAACCCCCTGGGGCCCACAGATACGCAGTATTTT.

Comments on this clone: Other nucleotide sequences from this sample produce the same CDR3. This chain connects TRBV5-1 to TRBJ1-2, with 9 bases aligning to TRBD1. Germline V gives CDR1 SGHRS, CDR2 YFSETQ. Trimming at V came to 0 bases and at J to 8 bases, leaving 5 bases not matched to a gene. The CDR3 length is 14 residues. CDR3 sequence reads: CASSLETGGGGYTF. In DNA form, the CDR3 reads TGCGCCAGCAGCTTGGAAACAGGGGGCGGAGGCTACACCTTC. The full variable domain, with the rest looked up from reference TRBV5-1 and TRBJ1-2, is KAGVTQTPRYLIKTRGQQVTLSCSPISGHRSVSWYQQTPGQGLQFLFEYFSETQRNKGNFPGRFSGRQFSNSRSEMNVSTLELGDSALYLCASSLETGGGGYTFGSGTRLTVV.

The genes are TRBV9 and TRBJ2-1; 11 nucleotides align to TRBD1. The CDR3 spans 16 residues. V gave up 3 bases and J gave up 0 bases; unmatched junction bases: 2. Germline-derived CDR1 and CDR2 are SGDLS and YYNGEE. CDR3 residues: CASSGGTGGSYNEQFF. CDR3 sequence (DNA): TGTGCCAGCAGCGGGGGGACAGGGGGCTCCTACAATGAGCAGTTCTTC.

This chain connects TRBV7-2 to TRBJ1-1, with TRBD1 identical over 8 bases. The CDR3 totals 15 residues. V shed 5 bases and J 5 bases; nucleotides not matched to a gene: 10. Looked up from germline, CDR1 is SGHTA and CDR2 is FQGNSA. CDR3 nucleotides: TGTGCCAGCAGCCAGGGGGCAGGGGTGGTTACTGAAGCTTTCTTT. The encoded protein is CASSQGAGVVTEAFF.

The chain links TRBV4-1 to TRBJ1-1; 9 bases map to TRBD1. This CDR3 is built from 15 residues. Per germline, CDR1 MGHRA and CDR2 YSYEKL. J gave up 1 base and V 4 bases, and 4 bases lay outside the gene matches. In DNA, the CDR3 is TGCGCCAGCAGCCTGCTGGGACAGGGGAACACTGAAGCTTTCTTT. Its translation is CASSLLGQGNTEAFF.

The J gene is TRBJ2-2, the V gene TRBV15; no firm D call. Trimming left V 0 bases short and J 2 bases short, with 13 bases between. CDR3 length equals 17 residues. The germline V gene encodes CDR1 LNHNV and CDR2 YYDKDF (reference sequence). The CDR3 DNA is TGTGCCACCAGCAGAGATAGTTTTACAGCCAACACCGGGGAGCTGTTTTTT. Translating gives CATSRDSFTANTGELFF.

The chain is built from TRBV27 and TRBJ2-5, with D perhaps TRBD2 (5 bases). The germline V gene has CDR1 MNHEY and CDR2 SMNVEV (reference sequence). This CDR3 region has 15 residues. V lost 5 bases and J lost 4, with 17 bases in between. The DNA for the CDR3 is TGTGCCAGCAGTGTTTACAGAGGACGGGGAGAGACCCAGTACTTC. Residues: CASSVYRGRGETQYF.

V is TRBV5-1 and J is TRBJ2-5; possibly TRBD1 for D (7 bases). The V end was cut by 4 bases, the J end by 5 bases, with 21 bases between. Germline V CDR1 and CDR2: SGHRS, YFSETQ. CDR3 length: 16 residues. The DNA of the CDR3 is TGCGCCAGCAGCCTCCCTACAGGGGTTGGGGGGGAGACCCAGTACTTC. Its translation is CASSLPTGVGGETQYF.

This clone occurred many times. The chain carries TRBV28 and TRBJ2-7, with a tentative D call TRBD2 (6 bases). V gave up 6 bases and J gave up 0 bases, with 15 bases separating them. Germline V CDR1 and CDR2: MDHEN, SYDVKM. The CDR3 totals 15 residues. The CDR3 sequence is CASRSPSASSYEQYF. In nucleotides, the CDR3 is TGTGCCAGCAGGTCCCCTAGCGCCAGCTCCTACGAGCAGTACTTC. Supplemented by reference TRBV28 and TRBJ2-7, the full variable domain reads DVKVTQSSRYLVKRTGEKVFLECVQDMDHENMFWYRQDPGLGLRLIYFSYDVKMKEKGDIPEGYSVSREKKERFSLILESASTNQTSMYLCASRSPSASSYEQYFGPGTRLTVT.

The chain carries TRBV5-5 and TRBJ1-1; no clear D gene. The ends were cut back, 0 bases at V and 5 bases at J, with 11 bases in the middle. Germline loops: CDR1 SGHKS, CDR2 YYEKEE (reference sequence). The CDR3 runs to 14 residues. The CDR3 DNA is TGTGCCAGCAGCTTGGAATGGCAGTCGACTGAAGCTTTCTTT. Its translation is CASSLEWQSTEAFF.

This clone was observed once. V gene TRBV7-9 combines with J gene TRBJ2-5; a weak D match, TRBD2 (5 bases). Germline CDR1 SEHNR, CDR2 FQNEAQ (reference sequence). V lost 5 bases and J lost 0, with 10 bases in between. This CDR3 is 14 amino acids long. CDR3 DNA: TGTGCCAGCAGCATCCCCGGGGACCAAGAGACCCAGTACTTC. Amino acid sequence: CASSIPGDQETQYF.

The chain links TRBV6-1 to TRBJ1-1; tentatively, D is TRBD1 (6 bases). The germline CDR1 and CDR2 sequences are MNHNS and SASEGT. This CDR3 region has 15 residues. With 6 bases removed from V and 2 bases from J, the gap between germline ends came to 16 bases. CDR3 DNA: TGTGCCAGCAGCCCCCCCAGGGGATTAAACACTGAAGCTTTCTTT. It yields the protein CASSPPRGLNTEAFF.

The rearrangement joins TRBV6-6 to TRBJ2-4, with a weak D call TRBD1 (6 bases). V gave up 8 bases and J gave up 6 bases, with 20 bases separating them. The CDR3 totals 15 residues. Germline V gene lookup returns CDR1 MNHNY and CDR2 SVGAGI (reference sequence). CDR3 residues: CASSPFRGILNIQYF. The CDR3 DNA reads as TGTGCCAGCTCCCCCTTCAGGGGTATCTTAAACATTCAGTACTTC.

V and J are TRBV5-1 and TRBJ2-3; 10 bases are shared with TRBD1. The CDR3 loop spans 15 amino acids. Looked up from germline, CDR1 is SGHRS and CDR2 is YFSETQ. The V gene end was trimmed by 6 bases and the J gene end by 6 bases; junction bases not matched to a gene: 10. CDR3 residues: CASTQGTGDLDTQYF. The CDR3 coding sequence is TGCGCCAGCACCCAAGGGACAGGGGATTTGGATACGCAGTATTTT.

The chain links TRBV6-1 to TRBJ2-2, with 12 bases lining up with TRBD2. From germline, CDR1 is MNHNS and CDR2 SASEGT. The CDR3 loop spans 17 amino acids. Unmatched junction bases numbered 9, after V lost 3 bases and J lost 7 bases. The CDR3 here is CASSELAGGPMGGELFF. In nucleotides, the CDR3 is TGTGCCAGCAGTGAGCTAGCGGGAGGGCCAATGGGCGGGGAGCTGTTTTTT.

This sequence joins TRBV28 and TRBJ2-3; a weak D match, TRBD1 (5 bases). The CDR3 consists of 13 residues. The germline CDR1 and CDR2 sequences are MDHEN and SYDVKM. Trimming removed 9 bases at V and 3 bases at J, with 13 bases between. CDR3 sequence (DNA): TGTGCCAGTACGTGGCCAGGGACAGATACGCAGTATTTT. This sequence encodes CASTWPGTDTQYF.

The genes are TRBV2 and TRBJ2-7, with 8 bases fitting TRBD2. This CDR3 is 13 amino acids long. Per the germline V gene, CDR1 is SNHLY and CDR2 is FYNNEI. After removal of 8 bases from V and 1 base from J, the junction contained 4 bases not matched to a gene. DNA for the CDR3: TGTGCCAGCTCGGGACTAGAATCCTACGAGCAGTACTTC. Protein product: CASSGLESYEQYF. Variable domain in full (rest from reference TRBV2 and TRBJ2-7): EPEVTQTPSHQVTQMGQEVILRCVPISNHLYFYWYRQILGQKVEFLVSFYNNEISEKSEIFDDQFSVERPDGSNFTLKIRSTKLEDSAMYFCASSGLESYEQYFGPGTRLTVT.

The chain carries TRBV9 and TRBJ2-3, with 8 bases matching TRBD2. Per the germline V gene, CDR1 is SGDLS and CDR2 is YYNGEE. The CDR3 has 16 residues. With V trimmed by 0 bases and J by 1 base, 4 bases remained unmatched. Written as DNA, the CDR3 is TGTGCCAGCAGCGTAGTACTAGCGGAGGGCACAGATACGCAGTATTTT. This translates into CASSVVLAEGTDTQYF.

As concerns this clone: A junction end diverges from the germline sequence, so it may reflect a read error. This rearrangement joins TRBV7-9 to TRBJ2-7; TRBD1 agrees at 10 bases. The CDR3 has 11 amino acids. Germline lookup yields CDR1 SEHNR and CDR2 FQNEAQ (reference sequence). The CDR3 region has the DNA TGTGCCAGCAGCCTCGGGACAGGGGTAGCCTTC. It encodes CASSLGTGVAF.

This clone is a singleton in its sample. The rearrangement links TRBV18 to TRBJ2-5; maybe TRBD2 (5 bases). Trimming took 0 bases from V and 3 from J, leaving 5 bases between them. CDR3 length: 13 amino acids. Germline loops: CDR1 KGHSH, CDR2 LQKENI. The CDR3 sequence is CASSPPGEETQYF. The CDR3 DNA reads TGTGCCAGCTCACCACCGGGAGAAGAGACCCAGTACTTC.